These 21 T cell receptor beta chains were all obtained from the same sample, sequenced in a study of blood T cell repertoires in COVID-19. Clones were read by immunoSEQ multiplex PCR, and TCRdb kept only the in-frame ones, dropping some. The profile shows 110,000 or so clones, 87% of them singletons. Material: peripheral blood. These receptors originate from a human donor in a cohort sampled during active COVID-19.

V and J are TRBV5-6 and TRBJ2-1; possible D gene TRBD1, 6 bases. CDR3 length: 13 residues. V lost 0 bases and J 8 bases, leaving 9 bases between the germline ends. Germline CDR1 and CDR2: SGHDT and YYEEEE. CDR3 amino acids: CASSLDRVDEQFF. Here the CDR3 DNA reads TGTGCCAGCAGCTTGGACAGGGTGGATGAGCAGTTCTTC.

The chain is built from TRBV7-6 and TRBJ2-2; 8 bases line up with TRBD1. The CDR3 length is 16 residues. Germline V CDR1 and CDR2: SGHVS, FNYEAQ. J gave up 0 bases and V 3 bases, and 3 bases lay outside the gene matches. CDR3 nucleotides: TGTGCCAGCAGCTTTGGACAGGGTACGAACACCGGGGAGCTGTTTTTT. Protein: CASSFGQGTNTGELFF.

The chain combines TRBV5-6 with TRBJ1-5, with 7 bases identical to TRBD1. J lost 4 bases, V lost 4 bases, and 8 bases had no gene match. Germline V lookup: CDR1 SGHDT, CDR2 YYEEEE. CDR3 size: 15 residues. As DNA, the CDR3 is TGTGCCAGCAGCACACCGGGACAGCGAAATCAGCCCCAGCATTTT. Translation: CASSTPGQRNQPQHF.

The chain has TRBV19 and TRBJ2-2; 7 bases align to TRBD1. The CDR3 has 15 residues. Looked up from germline, CDR1 is LNHDA and CDR2 is SQIVND (reference sequence). V gave up 9 bases and J gave up 3 bases; unmatched junction bases: 10. This CDR3 is CASRRAGTDTGELFF. In nucleotides, the CDR3 is TGTGCCAGCCGAAGGGCCGGGACAGACACCGGGGAGCTGTTTTTT.

This clone was detected a few times. DNA for the CDR3: TGTGCCAGCAGCTTAGGCGTGAATTCACCCCTCCACTTT. This codes for CASSLGVNSPLHF. The genes are TRBV7-2 and TRBJ1-6, with D unresolved. CDR1 is SGHTA and CDR2 is FQGNSA in the germline V gene. The CDR3 is made up of 13 amino acids. Trimming removed 1 base at V and 7 bases at J, with 5 bases between.

The chain couples TRBV7-9 to TRBJ2-1, with TRBD2 matching over 9 bases. Germline V gene data show CDR1 as SEHNR and CDR2 as FQNEAQ (reference sequence). After removal of 3 bases from V and 1 base from J, the junction contained 7 bases not matched to a gene. The CDR3 loop spans 17 amino acids. For the CDR3, the DNA is TGTGCCAGCAGCTTTGCTACTAGCGGGTATTCCTACAATGAGCAGTTCTTC. Protein product: CASSFATSGYSYNEQFF.

The chain combines TRBV7-9 with TRBJ1-3; D gene uncertain. In germline, CDR1 is SEHNR, CDR2 FQNEAQ (reference sequence). Trimming removed 6 bases at V and 4 bases at J, with 7 bases between. This CDR3 is 12 amino acids long. CDR3 in amino acids: CASSPMGNTIYF. CDR3 nucleotides: TGTGCCAGCAGTCCCATGGGAAACACCATATATTTT.

Note on this clone: The sample contains more than one DNA sequence encoding this CDR3. This chain uses TRBV29-1 with TRBJ1-5, with 9 positions matching TRBD1. This CDR3 has 12 residues. CDR1 and CDR2 from the germline V gene are SQVTM and ANQGSEA. The V and J ends lost 6 bases and 4 bases, in that order; junction bases with no gene match: 1. CDR3 in DNA: TGCAGCGTAGGGACAGGGAATCAGCCCCAGCATTTT. It is translated as CSVGTGNQPQHF.

The CDR3 DNA sequence: TGCGCCAGCAGCTTGATAATAGCGGGAGGGCCTGGCACAGATACGCAGTATTTT. Amino acids: CASSLIIAGGPGTDTQYF. The V gene is TRBV5-1, the J gene TRBJ2-3, with 11 bases lining up with TRBD2. V shed 1 base and J 1 base; nucleotides not matched to a gene: 8. Germline loops: CDR1 SGHRS, CDR2 YFSETQ. The CDR3 length is 18 residues.

This clone was found once. The CDR3 spells CASSLAGGTSEAFF. In DNA form, the CDR3 reads TGTGCCAGCAGCCTGGCAGGGGGAACATCTGAAGCTTTCTTT. This rearrangement joins TRBV5-4 to TRBJ1-1, with 7 positions matching TRBD1. The V gene end was trimmed by 4 bases and the J gene end by 6 bases; junction bases not matched to a gene: 9. The CDR3 loop spans 14 amino acids. Germline assignment: CDR1 SGHNT and CDR2 YYREEE (reference sequence). Looking up the rest from reference TRBV5-4 and TRBJ1-1 gives the full variable domain: ETGVTQSPTHLIKTRGQQVTLRCSSQSGHNTVSWYQQALGQGPQFIFQYYREEENGRGNFPPRFSGLQFPNYSSELNVNALELDDSALYLCASSLAGGTSEAFFGQGTRLTVV.

The gene calls are TRBV2 and TRBJ2-3, with 10 nucleotides matching TRBD2. Losses at the gene ends were 11 bases for V and 1 base for J; bases not matched to a gene: 3. CDR1 is SNHLY, CDR2 FYNNEI, per germline. The CDR3 length is 13 residues. CDR3 residues: CAGGTSGTDTQYF. The CDR3 region has the DNA TGTGCCGGTGGGACTAGCGGCACAGATACGCAGTATTTT.

The J gene is TRBJ1-5, the V gene TRBV7-9; the D gene is possibly TRBD1 (6 bases). This CDR3 is built from 15 residues. Trimming took 5 bases from V and 5 from J, leaving 16 bases between them. The V gene's germline CDR1 is SEHNR and CDR2 FQNEAQ (reference sequence). The CDR3 loop is CASSPSGGRDQPQHF. CDR3 coding DNA: TGTGCCAGCAGCCCGTCGGGGGGCAGAGATCAGCCCCAGCATTTT.

The J gene is TRBJ2-7, the V gene TRBV6-5; 7 bases align to TRBD2. The CDR3 has 15 residues. The germline V gene has CDR1 MNHEY and CDR2 SVGAGI. The CDR3 protein is CSCTREGRLTYEQYF. CDR3 sequence (DNA): TGTTCCTGCACGAGGGAGGGGCGCCTAACCTACGAGCAGTACTTC.

J is TRBJ2-1 and V is TRBV10-3; 10 bases are a match to TRBD2. The V and J ends lost 4 bases and 4 bases, in that order; junction bases with no gene match: 4. The CDR3 runs to 15 residues. CDR1 and CDR2 (germline): ENHRY, SYGVKD. CDR3 sequence: CAISVGSGGYNEQFF. In DNA form, the CDR3 reads TGTGCCATCAGTGTGGGTAGCGGGGGGTACAATGAGCAGTTCTTC.

The chain combines TRBV19 with TRBJ1-4; 7 bases line up with TRBD1. This CDR3 spans 15 amino acids. Looked up from germline, CDR1 is LNHDA and CDR2 is SQIVND (reference sequence). Losses at the gene ends were 5 bases for V and 3 bases for J; bases not matched to a gene: 6. The CDR3 DNA reads as TGTGCCAGTAGTCCTCAGACAGGGCCTAATGAAAAACTGTTTTTT. This codes for CASSPQTGPNEKLFF. Full variable domain (outside the CDR3, taken from reference TRBV19 and TRBJ1-4): DGGITQSPKYLFRKEGQNVTLSCEQNLNHDAMYWYRQDPGQGLRLIYYSQIVNDFQKGDIAEGYSVSREKKESFPLTVTSAQKNPTAFYLCASSPQTGPNEKLFFGSGTQLSVL.

This chain uses TRBV12-5 with TRBJ2-7; D is possibly TRBD1 (5 bases). The V and J ends lost 6 bases and 0 bases respectively, with 9 bases between them. The CDR3 is made up of 13 amino acids. CDR1 is LGHNT, CDR2 FRNRAP, per germline. The CDR3: CASGPDSSYEQYF. CDR3 nucleotide sequence: TGTGCTAGTGGCCCCGACAGCTCCTACGAGCAGTACTTC.

This chain connects TRBV11-3 to TRBJ1-1; no definite D call. CDR1 is SGHNT and CDR2 is YENEEA in the germline V gene. CDR3 length: 13 residues. Trimming shortened V by 4 bases and J by 1 base, and 7 bases separated the two germline ends. CDR3 loop: CASSSSGNTEAFF. CDR3 nucleotides: TGTGCCAGCAGCTCGAGCGGGAACACTGAAGCTTTCTTT.

Concerning this clone itself: One junction end does not reproduce the germline sequence, and a read error may be involved. V and J are TRBV5-1 and TRBJ2-2; 11 bases match TRBD1. The germline V gene encodes CDR1 SGHRS and CDR2 YFSETQ. The CDR3 spans 15 residues. The CDR3 coding sequence is TGCGCCAGCAGCACCGGGACAGGGGGGTACCGGGGAGCTGTTTTT. As protein: CASSTGTGGYRGAVF.

V is TRBV6-2 or TRBV6-3 and J is TRBJ2-7; tentatively, D is TRBD1 (5 bases). Trimming took off 7 bases at V and 0 bases at J, with 16 bases between the two ends. This CDR3 contains 15 residues. Germline lookup yields CDR1 MNHEY and CDR2 SVGEGT. The CDR3 coding sequence is TGTGCCAGCACCCCCCCAGGGTCCTTCTCCTACGAGCAGTACTTC. Translated: CASTPPGSFSYEQYF.

The rearrangement joins TRBV11-2 to TRBJ2-1, with D hard to call. The CDR3 consists of 15 residues. The V gene lost 5 bases and the J gene lost 4 bases, with 15 bases spanning the gap. Germline lookup yields CDR1 SGHAT and CDR2 FQNNGV. The DNA for the CDR3 is TGTGCCAGCAGCGGAGTTAGGCTTGCTTACAATGAGCAGTTCTTC. Encoded protein: CASSGVRLAYNEQFF.

The chain carries TRBV4-1 and TRBJ2-2; 14 bases agree with TRBD2. Trimming took 4 bases from V and 6 from J; bases not matched to a gene: 7. This CDR3 spans 17 amino acids. CDR1 and CDR2 from the germline V gene are MGHRA and YSYEKL. CDR3 in DNA: TGCGCCAGCAGCCTGACGGGGACTAGCGGGGGTCCCGGGGAGCTGTTTTTT. This codes for CASSLTGTSGGPGELFF.